A selection of T cell receptor beta chains follows, all from one sample in a study of T cell responses to AZD1222 COVID-19 vaccine. The assay was immunoSEQ multiplex PCR, and TCRdb's table has in-frame clones only and misses some. The sample consists of tens of thousands of clones, roughly 84% of them appearing once. This material consisted of peripheral blood, taken on day 0 of AZD1222 vaccination. The receptor source for this set is an adult in good health. Each CDR3 is given with its conserved first and last residue. The order of the fields is CDR3 DNA, CDR3 protein, J gene, V gene, D gene, clone size. D genes are given only for firm matches. Rows give clone size only sometimes, using once, few, many, or a class for an expanded clone.

CDR3 DNA: TGTGCCAGCAGAGGGGGCAGCACAGATACGCAGTATTTT
CDR3 protein: CASRGGSTDTQYF
J gene: TRBJ2-3
V gene: TRBV6-5
D gene: TRBD1
clone size: .

CDR3 DNA: TGTGCCAGCACCTGGACAGGCAACACTGAAGCTTTCTTT
CDR3 protein: CASTWTGNTEAFF
J gene: TRBJ1-1
V gene: TRBV12-3/TRBV12-4
D gene: TRBD1
clone size: .

CDR3 DNA: TGTGCCAGCAGCTTGCAGGGACAGGGTTCCTACAATGAGCAGTTCTTC
CDR3 protein: CASSLQGQGSYNEQFF
J gene: TRBJ2-1
V gene: TRBV5-5
D gene: TRBD1
clone size: .

CDR3 DNA: TGTGCCAGCATCCCACTGGGGAGACAGGGGGAAGGAGGGCAGTTCTTC
CDR3 protein: CASIPLGRQGEGGQFF
J gene: TRBJ2-1
V gene: TRBV7-2
D gene: TRBD1
clone size: .

CDR3 DNA: TGTGCCAGCTCCTTCTACTTCCAAGAGACCCAGTACTTC
CDR3 protein: CASSFYFQETQYF
J gene: TRBJ2-5
V gene: TRBV18
D gene: .
clone size: once

CDR3 DNA: TGTGCCAGCAGTTACTTCCAGGGGAATGGCTACACCTTC
CDR3 protein: CASSYFQGNGYTF
J gene: TRBJ1-2
V gene: TRBV6-5
D gene: .
clone size: .

CDR3 DNA: TGCGCCAGCAGTCCATCGATGGGGCAGGGGACCTACGAGCAGTACTTC
CDR3 protein: CASSPSMGQGTYEQYF
J gene: TRBJ2-7
V gene: TRBV10-2
D gene: .
clone size: .

CDR3 DNA: TGTGCCAGCAGCAAAGGAGGGTATAGGACAGGGAGGGACGGGCTCTACAATGAGCAGTTCTTC
CDR3 protein: CASSKGGYRTGRDGLYNEQFF
J gene: TRBJ2-1
V gene: TRBV21-1
D gene: .
clone size: .

CDR3 DNA: TGTGCCAGCAGCCGGGGACAGGATATTAACTATGGCTACACCTTC
CDR3 protein: CASSRGQDINYGYTF
J gene: TRBJ1-2
V gene: TRBV7-9
D gene: TRBD1
clone size: .

CDR3 DNA: TGTGCCAGCAGCCCAAACGGCAGGGGAGGAAACACCATATATTTT
CDR3 protein: CASSPNGRGGNTIYF
J gene: TRBJ1-3
V gene: TRBV7-3
D gene: .
clone size: .

CDR3 DNA: TGTGCCAGCAGCCCCGACGTAGGAAACACCATATATTTT
CDR3 protein: CASSPDVGNTIYF
J gene: TRBJ1-3
V gene: TRBV7-3
D gene: .
clone size: .

CDR3 DNA: TGTGCCAGCAGGCCAATAATCCGTACTAATGAAAAACTGTTTTTT
CDR3 protein: CASRPIIRTNEKLFF
J gene: TRBJ1-4
V gene: TRBV6-5
D gene: .
clone size: .

CDR3 DNA: TGTGCCAGCAACCGCATTAGCTCCTACAATGAGCAGTTCTTC
CDR3 protein: CASNRISSYNEQFF
J gene: TRBJ2-1
V gene: TRBV21-1
D gene: .
clone size: .

CDR3 DNA: TGTGCCAGTACTCTACCCGGGGAGCCCCAGCATTTT
CDR3 protein: CASTLPGEPQHF
J gene: TRBJ1-5
V gene: TRBV19
D gene: .
clone size: .

CDR3 DNA: TGTGCCAGCAGCCAAGATCCGGGGGGGAGCGGGGAGCTGTTTTTT
CDR3 protein: CASSQDPGGSGELFF
J gene: TRBJ2-2
V gene: TRBV3-1/TRBV3-2
D gene: TRBD2
clone size: .

CDR3 DNA: TGTGCCAGCTCGGCAGGGCCCCAAGCTAACTATGGCTACACCTTC
CDR3 protein: CASSAGPQANYGYTF
J gene: TRBJ1-2
V gene: TRBV5-6
D gene: .
clone size: .